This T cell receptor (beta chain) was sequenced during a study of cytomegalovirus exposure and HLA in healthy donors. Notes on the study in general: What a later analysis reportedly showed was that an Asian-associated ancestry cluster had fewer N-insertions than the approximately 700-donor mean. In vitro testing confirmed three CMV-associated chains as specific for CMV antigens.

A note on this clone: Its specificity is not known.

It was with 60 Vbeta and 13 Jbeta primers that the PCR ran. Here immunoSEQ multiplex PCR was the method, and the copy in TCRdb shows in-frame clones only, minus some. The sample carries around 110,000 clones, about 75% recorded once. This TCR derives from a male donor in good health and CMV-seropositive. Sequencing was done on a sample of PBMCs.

The CDR3 sequence: CASSLARGGYNEQFF. The CDR3 DNA is TGTGCCAGCAGCTTAGCTCGCGGGGGGTACAATGAGCAGTTCTTC. V usage is TRBV7-8 and J usage is TRBJ2-1; TRBD2 agrees at 8 bases. J lost 4 bases, V lost 0 bases, and 2 bases had no gene match. The germline CDR1 and CDR2 sequences are SGHVS and FQNEAQ. The length of the CDR3 is 15 residues.